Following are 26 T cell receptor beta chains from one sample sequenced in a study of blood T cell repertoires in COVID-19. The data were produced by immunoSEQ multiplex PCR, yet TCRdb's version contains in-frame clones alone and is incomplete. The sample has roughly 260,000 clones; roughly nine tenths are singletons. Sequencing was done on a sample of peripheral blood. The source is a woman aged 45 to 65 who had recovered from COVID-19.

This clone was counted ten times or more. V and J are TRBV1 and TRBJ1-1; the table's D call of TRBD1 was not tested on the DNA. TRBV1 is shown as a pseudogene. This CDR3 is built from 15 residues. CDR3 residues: CTIGTGLLENTEAFF. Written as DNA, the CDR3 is TGCACCATCGGGACAGGACTATTGGAGAACACTGAAGCTTTCTTT.

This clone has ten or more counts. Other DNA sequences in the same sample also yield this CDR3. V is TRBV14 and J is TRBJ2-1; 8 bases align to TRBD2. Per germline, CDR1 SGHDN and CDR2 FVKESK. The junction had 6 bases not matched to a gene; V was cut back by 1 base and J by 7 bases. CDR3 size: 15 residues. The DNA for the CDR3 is TGTGCCAGCAGCCAAGCGGCCGGGGGGGGTAATGAGCAGTTCTTC. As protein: CASSQAAGGGNEQFF. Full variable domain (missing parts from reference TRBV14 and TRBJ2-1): EAGVTQFPSHSVIEKGQTVTLRCDPISGHDNLYWYRRVMGKEIKFLLHFVKESKQDESGMPNNRFLAERTGGTYSTLKVQPAELEDSGVYFCASSQAAGGGNEQFFGPGTRLTVL.

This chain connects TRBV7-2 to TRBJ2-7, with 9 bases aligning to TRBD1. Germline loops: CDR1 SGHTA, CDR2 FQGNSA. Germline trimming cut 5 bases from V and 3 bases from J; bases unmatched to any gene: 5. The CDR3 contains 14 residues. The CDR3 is CASSLRTGDYEQYF. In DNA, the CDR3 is TGTGCCAGCAGCCTCAGGACAGGGGACTACGAGCAGTACTTC.

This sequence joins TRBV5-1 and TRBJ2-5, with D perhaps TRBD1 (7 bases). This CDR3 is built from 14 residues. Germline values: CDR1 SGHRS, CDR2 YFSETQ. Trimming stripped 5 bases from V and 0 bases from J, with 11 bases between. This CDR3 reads CASRGGTDQETQYF. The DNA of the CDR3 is TGCGCCAGCAGGGGCGGGACAGACCAAGAGACCCAGTACTTC.

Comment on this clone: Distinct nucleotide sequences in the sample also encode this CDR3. The chain's CDR3 is CASSLDRVNTEAFF. The CDR3 nucleotides are TGTGCCAGCAGCTTAGACAGGGTCAACACTGAAGCTTTCTTT. This chain connects TRBV7-2 to TRBJ1-1; weak D call: TRBD1 (6 bases). V dropped 1 base and J dropped 2 bases, with 8 bases sitting between them. The germline gives CDR1 SGHTA, CDR2 FQGNSA. The CDR3 consists of 14 residues.

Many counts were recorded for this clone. The DNA of the CDR3 is TGTGCCAGCAGACAGGGGCCGGGGGGGCCTGAAGCTTTCTTT. This sequence encodes CASRQGPGGPEAFF. The genes are TRBV6-5 and TRBJ1-1; TRBD1 agrees at 7 bases. CDR3 length equals 14 residues. Germline values: CDR1 MNHEY, CDR2 SVGAGI. V shed 6 bases and J 6 bases; nucleotides not matched to a gene: 10.

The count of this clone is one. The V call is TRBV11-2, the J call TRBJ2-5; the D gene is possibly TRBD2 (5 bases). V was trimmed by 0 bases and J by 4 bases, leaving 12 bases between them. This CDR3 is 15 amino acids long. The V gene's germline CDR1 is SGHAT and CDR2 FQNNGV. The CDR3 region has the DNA TGTGCCAGCAGCTTAGAGCGGCGGAGGCGAGAGACCCAGTACTTC. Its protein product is CASSLERRRRETQYF. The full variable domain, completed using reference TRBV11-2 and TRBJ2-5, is EAGVAQSPRYKIIEKRQSVAFWCNPISGHATLYWYQQILGQGPKLLIQFQNNGVVDDSQLPKDRFSAERLKGVDSTLKIQPAKLEDSAVYLCASSLERRRRETQYFGPGTRLLVL.

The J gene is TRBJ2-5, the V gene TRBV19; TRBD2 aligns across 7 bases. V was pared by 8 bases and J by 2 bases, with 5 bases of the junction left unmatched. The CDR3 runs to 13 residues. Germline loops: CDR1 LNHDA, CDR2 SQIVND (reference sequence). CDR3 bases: TGTGCCAGTGGCGGGGGTTGGCAAGAGACCCAGTACTTC. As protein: CASGGGWQETQYF.

The CDR3 sequence is CASSPPSGWQFF. CDR3 sequence (DNA): TGTGCCAGCTCACCCCCCTCCGGGTGGCAGTTCTTC. This chain joins TRBV18 and TRBJ2-1; D remains ambiguous. The length of the CDR3 is 12 residues. Germline V lookup: CDR1 KGHSH, CDR2 LQKENI. Trimming took off 3 bases at V and 12 bases at J, with 12 bases between the two ends.

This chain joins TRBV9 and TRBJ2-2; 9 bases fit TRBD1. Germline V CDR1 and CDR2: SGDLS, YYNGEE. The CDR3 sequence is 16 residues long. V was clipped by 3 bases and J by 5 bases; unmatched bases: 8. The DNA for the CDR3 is TGTGCCAGCAGCGCCTTACAGGGGGCCAGGACCGGGGAGCTGTTTTTT. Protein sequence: CASSALQGARTGELFF.

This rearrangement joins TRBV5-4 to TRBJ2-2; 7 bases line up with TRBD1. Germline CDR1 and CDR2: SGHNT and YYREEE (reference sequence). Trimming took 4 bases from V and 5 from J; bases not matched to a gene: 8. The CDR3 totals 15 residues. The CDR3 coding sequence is TGTGCCAGCAGCAAACGGGACAGATTTACCGGGGAGCTGTTTTTT. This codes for CASSKRDRFTGELFF.

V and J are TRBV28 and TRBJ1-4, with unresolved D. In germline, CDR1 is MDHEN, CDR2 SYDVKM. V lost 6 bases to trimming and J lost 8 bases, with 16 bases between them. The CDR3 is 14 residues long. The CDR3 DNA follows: TGTGCCAGCAGCCCCCCAGGCCCGGGGGAAAAACTGTTTTTT. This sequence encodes CASSPPGPGEKLFF.

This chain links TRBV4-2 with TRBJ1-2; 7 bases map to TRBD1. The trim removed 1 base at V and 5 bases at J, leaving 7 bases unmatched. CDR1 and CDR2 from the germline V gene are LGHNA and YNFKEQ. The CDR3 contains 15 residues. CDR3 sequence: CASSQAGQSPYGYTF. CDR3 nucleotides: TGTGCCAGCAGCCAAGCGGGACAGAGTCCTTATGGCTACACCTTC.

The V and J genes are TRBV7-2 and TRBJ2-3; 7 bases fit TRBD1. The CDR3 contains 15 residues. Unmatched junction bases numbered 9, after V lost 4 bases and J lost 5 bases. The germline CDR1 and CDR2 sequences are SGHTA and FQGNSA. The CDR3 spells CASSSRTGRGDTQYF. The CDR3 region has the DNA TGTGCCAGCAGCTCGAGGACAGGCCGGGGAGATACGCAGTATTTT.

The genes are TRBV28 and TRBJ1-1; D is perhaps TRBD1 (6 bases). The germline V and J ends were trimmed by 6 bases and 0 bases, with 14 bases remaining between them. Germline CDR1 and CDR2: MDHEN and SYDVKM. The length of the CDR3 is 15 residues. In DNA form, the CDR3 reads TGTGCCAGCAGCGCAACCCAGGGGATGAACACTGAAGCTTTCTTT. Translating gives CASSATQGMNTEAFF.

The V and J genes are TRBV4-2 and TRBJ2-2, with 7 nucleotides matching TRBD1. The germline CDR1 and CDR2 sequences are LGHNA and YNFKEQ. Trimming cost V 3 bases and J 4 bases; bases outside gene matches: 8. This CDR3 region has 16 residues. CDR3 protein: CASSQVDRRITGELFF. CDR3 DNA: TGTGCCAGCAGCCAGGTGGACAGGCGGATCACCGGGGAGCTGTTTTTT.

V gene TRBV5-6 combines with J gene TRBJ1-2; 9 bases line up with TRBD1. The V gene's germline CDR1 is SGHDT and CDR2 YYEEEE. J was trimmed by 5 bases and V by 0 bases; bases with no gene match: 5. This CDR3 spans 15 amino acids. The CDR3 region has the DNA TGTGCCAGCAGCTTGGGACAGGGGGTAAGGTATGGCTACACCTTC. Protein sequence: CASSLGQGVRYGYTF.

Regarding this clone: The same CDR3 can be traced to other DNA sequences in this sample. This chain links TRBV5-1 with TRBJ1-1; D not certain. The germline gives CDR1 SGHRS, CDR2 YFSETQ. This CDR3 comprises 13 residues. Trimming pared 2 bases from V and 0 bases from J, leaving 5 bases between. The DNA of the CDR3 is TGCGCCAGCAGCTTAACAGTGAACACTGAAGCTTTCTTT. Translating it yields CASSLTVNTEAFF.

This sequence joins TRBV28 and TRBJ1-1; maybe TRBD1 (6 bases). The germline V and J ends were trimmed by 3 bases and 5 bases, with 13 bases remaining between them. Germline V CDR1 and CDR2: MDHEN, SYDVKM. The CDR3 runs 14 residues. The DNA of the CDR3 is TGTGCCAGCAGTTTTGAGGGCCAGGGGACTGAAGCTTTCTTT. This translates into CASSFEGQGTEAFF.

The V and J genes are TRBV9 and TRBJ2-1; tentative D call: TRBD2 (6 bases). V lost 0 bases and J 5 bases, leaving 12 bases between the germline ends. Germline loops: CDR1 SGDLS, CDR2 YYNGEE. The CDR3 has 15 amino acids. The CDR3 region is CASSVDGSRDNEQFF. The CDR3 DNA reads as TGTGCCAGCAGCGTAGACGGGAGTCGGGACAATGAGCAGTTCTTC.

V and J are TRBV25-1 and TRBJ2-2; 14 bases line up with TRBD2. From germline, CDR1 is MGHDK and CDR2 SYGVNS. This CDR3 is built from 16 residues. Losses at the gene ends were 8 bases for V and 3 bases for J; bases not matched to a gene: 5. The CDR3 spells CASAGTSGRHTGELFF. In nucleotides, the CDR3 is TGTGCCAGCGCCGGGACTAGCGGGAGACACACCGGGGAGCTGTTTTTT.

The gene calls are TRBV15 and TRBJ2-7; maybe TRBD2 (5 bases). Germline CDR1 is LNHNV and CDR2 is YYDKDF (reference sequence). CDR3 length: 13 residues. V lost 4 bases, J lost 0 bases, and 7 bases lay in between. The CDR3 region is CATSTSSSYEQYF. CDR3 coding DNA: TGTGCCACCAGCACTAGCAGCTCCTACGAGCAGTACTTC. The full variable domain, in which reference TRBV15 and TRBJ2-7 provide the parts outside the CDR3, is DAMVIQNPRYQVTQFGKPVTLSCSQTLNHNVMYWYQQKSSQAPKLLFHYYDKDFNNEADTPDNFQSRRPNTSFCFLDIRSPGLGDTAMYLCATSTSSSYEQYFGPGTRLTVT.

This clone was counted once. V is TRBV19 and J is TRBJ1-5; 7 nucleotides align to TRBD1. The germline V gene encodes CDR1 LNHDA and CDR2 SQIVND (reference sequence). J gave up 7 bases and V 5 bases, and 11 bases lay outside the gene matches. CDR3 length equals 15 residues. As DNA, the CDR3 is TGTGCCAGTAGTGCGACAGGGCCTTTGATCCAGCCCCAGCATTTT. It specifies CASSATGPLIQPQHF.

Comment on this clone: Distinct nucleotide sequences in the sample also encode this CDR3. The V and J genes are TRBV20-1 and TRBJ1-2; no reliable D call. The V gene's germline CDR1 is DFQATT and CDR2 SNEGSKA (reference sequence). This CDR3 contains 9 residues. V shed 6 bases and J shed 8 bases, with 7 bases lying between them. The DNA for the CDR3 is TGCAGTGCACCCGGGGGCTACACCTTC. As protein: CSAPGGYTF.

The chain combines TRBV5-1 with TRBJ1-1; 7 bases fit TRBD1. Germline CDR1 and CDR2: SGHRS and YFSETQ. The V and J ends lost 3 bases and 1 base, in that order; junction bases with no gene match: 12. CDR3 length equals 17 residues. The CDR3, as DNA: TGCGCCAGCAGCTGGGGAACAGGGGCTGGTTGGAACACTGAAGCTTTCTTT. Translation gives CASSWGTGAGWNTEAFF.

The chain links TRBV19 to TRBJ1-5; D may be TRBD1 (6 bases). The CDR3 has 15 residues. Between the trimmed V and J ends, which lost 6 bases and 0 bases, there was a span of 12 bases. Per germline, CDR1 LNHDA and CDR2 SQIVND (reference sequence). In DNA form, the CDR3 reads TGTGCCAGTAGCTCCCAGGGGAATAGCAATCAGCCCCAGCATTTT. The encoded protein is CASSSQGNSNQPQHF.